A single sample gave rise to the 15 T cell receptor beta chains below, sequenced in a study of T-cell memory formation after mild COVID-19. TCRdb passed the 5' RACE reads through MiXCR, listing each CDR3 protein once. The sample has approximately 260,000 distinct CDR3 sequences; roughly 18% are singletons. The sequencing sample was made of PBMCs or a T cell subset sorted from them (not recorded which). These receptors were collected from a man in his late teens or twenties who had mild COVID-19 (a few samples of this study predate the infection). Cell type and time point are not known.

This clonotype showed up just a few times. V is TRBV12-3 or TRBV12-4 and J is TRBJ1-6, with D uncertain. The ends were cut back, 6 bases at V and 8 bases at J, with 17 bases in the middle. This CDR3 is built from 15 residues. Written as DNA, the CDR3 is TGTGCCAGCAGGGAACGGGGAGCACCCCATTCACCCCTCCACTTT. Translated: CASRERGAPHSPLHF.

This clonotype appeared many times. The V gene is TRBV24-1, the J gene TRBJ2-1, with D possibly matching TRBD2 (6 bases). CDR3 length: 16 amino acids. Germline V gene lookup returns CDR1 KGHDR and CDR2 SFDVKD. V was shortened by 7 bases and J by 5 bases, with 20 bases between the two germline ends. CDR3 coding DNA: TGTGCCACCAGAGATCCAGGACTAAATACCGACAATGAGCAGTTCTTC. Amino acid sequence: CATRDPGLNTDNEQFF.

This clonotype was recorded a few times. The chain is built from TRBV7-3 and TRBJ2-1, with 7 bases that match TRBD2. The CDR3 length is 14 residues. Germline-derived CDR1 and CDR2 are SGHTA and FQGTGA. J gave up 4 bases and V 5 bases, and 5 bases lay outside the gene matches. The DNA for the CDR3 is TGTGCCAGCAGCACCCCGGGACTATACAATGAGCAGTTCTTC. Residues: CASSTPGLYNEQFF. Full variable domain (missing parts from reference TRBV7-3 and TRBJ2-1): GAGVSQTPSNKVTEKGKYVELRCDPISGHTALYWYRQSLGQGPEFLIYFQGTGAADDSGLPNDRFFAVRPEGSVSTLKIQRTERGDSAVYLCASSTPGLYNEQFFGPGTRLTVL.

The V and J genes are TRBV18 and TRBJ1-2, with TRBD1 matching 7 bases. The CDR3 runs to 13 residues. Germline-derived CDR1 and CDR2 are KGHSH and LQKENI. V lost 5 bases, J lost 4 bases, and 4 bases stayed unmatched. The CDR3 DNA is TGTGCCAGCTCAACTGACAGGGTCTATGGCTACACCTTC. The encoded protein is CASSTDRVYGYTF.

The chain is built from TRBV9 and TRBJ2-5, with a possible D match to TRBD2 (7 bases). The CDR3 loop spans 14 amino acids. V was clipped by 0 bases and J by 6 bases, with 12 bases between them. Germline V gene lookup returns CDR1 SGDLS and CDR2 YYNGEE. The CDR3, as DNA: TGTGCCAGCAGCGTAGCTACGGGGGGCAAGACCCAGTACTTC. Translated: CASSVATGGKTQYF. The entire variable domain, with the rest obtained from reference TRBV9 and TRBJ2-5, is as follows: DSGVTQTPKHLITATGQRVTLRCSPRSGDLSVYWYQQSLDQGLQFLIQYYNGEERAKGNILERFSAQQFPDLHSELNLSSLELGDSALYFCASSVATGGKTQYFGPGTRLLVL.

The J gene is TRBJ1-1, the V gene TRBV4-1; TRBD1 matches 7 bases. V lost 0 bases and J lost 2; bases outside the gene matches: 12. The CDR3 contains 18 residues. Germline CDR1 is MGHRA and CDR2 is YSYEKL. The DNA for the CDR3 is TGCGCCAGCAGCCAAGAAATACTAGTGGGGACAGCAAACACTGAAGCTTTCTTT. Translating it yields CASSQEILVGTANTEAFF.

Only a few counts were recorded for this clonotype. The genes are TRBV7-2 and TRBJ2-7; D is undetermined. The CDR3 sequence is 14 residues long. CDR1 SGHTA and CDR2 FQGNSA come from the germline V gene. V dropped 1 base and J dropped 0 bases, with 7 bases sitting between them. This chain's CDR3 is CASSLDRYSYEQYV. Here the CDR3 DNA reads TGTGCCAGCAGCTTAGACAGATACTCCTACGAGCAGTACGTC.

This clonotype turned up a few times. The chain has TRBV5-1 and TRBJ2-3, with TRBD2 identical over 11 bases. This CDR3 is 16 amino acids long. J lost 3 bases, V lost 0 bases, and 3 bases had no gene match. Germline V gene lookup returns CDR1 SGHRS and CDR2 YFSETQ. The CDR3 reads CASSLETSGATDTQYF. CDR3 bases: TGCGCCAGCAGCTTGGAGACTAGCGGGGCGACAGATACGCAGTATTTT.

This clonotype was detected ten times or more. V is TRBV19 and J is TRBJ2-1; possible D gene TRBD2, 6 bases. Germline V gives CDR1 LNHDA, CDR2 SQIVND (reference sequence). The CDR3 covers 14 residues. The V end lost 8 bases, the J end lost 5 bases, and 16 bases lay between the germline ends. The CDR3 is CASRIRGLNNEQFF. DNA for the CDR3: TGTGCCAGTCGGATCCGGGGACTGAACAATGAGCAGTTCTTC. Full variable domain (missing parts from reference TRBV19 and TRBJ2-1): DGGITQSPKYLFRKEGQNVTLSCEQNLNHDAMYWYRQDPGQGLRLIYYSQIVNDFQKGDIAEGYSVSREKKESFPLTVTSAQKNPTAFYLCASRIRGLNNEQFFGPGTRLTVL.

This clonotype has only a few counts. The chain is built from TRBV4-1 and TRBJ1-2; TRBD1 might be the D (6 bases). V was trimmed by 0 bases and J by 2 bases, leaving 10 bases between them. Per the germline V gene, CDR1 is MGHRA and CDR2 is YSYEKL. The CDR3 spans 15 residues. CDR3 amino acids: CASSQDAGENYGYTF. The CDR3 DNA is TGCGCCAGCAGCCAAGATGCAGGGGAGAACTATGGCTACACCTTC.

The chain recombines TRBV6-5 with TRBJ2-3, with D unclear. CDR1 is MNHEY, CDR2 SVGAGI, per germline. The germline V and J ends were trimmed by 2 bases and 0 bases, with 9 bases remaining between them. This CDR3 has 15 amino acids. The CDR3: CASSYETRSTDTQYF. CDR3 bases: TGTGCCAGCAGTTACGAGACCCGAAGCACAGATACGCAGTATTTT.

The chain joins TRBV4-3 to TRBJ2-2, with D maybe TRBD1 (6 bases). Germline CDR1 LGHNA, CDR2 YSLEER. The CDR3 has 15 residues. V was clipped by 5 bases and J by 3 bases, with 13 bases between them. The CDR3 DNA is TGCGCCAGCAGCTCAGGGGTATTGGACACCGGGGAGCTGTTTTTT. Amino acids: CASSSGVLDTGELFF.

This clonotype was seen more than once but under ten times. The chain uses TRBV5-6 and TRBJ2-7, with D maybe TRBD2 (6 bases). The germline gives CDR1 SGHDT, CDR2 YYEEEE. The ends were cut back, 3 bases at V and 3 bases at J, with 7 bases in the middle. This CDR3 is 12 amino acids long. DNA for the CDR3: TGTGCCAGCAGCTGGGGGGACTACGAGCAGTACGTC. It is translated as CASSWGDYEQYV.

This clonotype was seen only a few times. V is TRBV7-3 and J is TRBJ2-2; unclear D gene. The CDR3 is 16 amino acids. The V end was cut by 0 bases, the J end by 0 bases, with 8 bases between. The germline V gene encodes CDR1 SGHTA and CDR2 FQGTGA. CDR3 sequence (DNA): TGTGCCAGCAGCTTAACGGTCGGCGCGAACACCGGGGAGCTGTTTTTT. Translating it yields CASSLTVGANTGELFF.

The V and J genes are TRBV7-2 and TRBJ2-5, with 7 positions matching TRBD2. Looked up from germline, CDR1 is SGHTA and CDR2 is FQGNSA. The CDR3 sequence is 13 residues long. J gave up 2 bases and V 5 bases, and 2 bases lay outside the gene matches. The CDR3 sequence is CASSRTSQETQYF. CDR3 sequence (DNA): TGTGCCAGCAGCAGGACTAGTCAAGAGACCCAGTACTTC.